The TCR beta chain described here comes from a study of regulatory T cells in long-lasting Graves disease. Study-wide results and caveats: Persistent-disease Graves' patients showed less TCR diversity than new cases. Preferential use of TRBV28, TRBJ1-2 and TRBJ2-5 was seen in persistent disease.

Regarding this clonotype: Its specificity is unknown.

The time point here: persistent/refractory GD, antithyroid drugs over 5 years with positive TRAb. RNA from PBMCs was the source of the TCR library. Graves' disease diagnoses followed American Thyroid Association guidelines. Per germline, CDR1 DFQATT and CDR2 SNEGSKA (reference sequence). V gave up 6 bases and J gave up 7 bases, with 22 bases separating them. The CDR3 spans 14 residues. With iRepertoire HTBI primers and Arm-PCR of CDR3 regions, TCR beta libraries were built. TCRdb recomputed calls from the multiplex PCR reads with MiXCR, one row per CDR3 protein. This sample has roughly 470,000 distinct CDR3 sequences; 20% occur once, and the top ten carry 7.8%.

The TCR sequence derives from a female donor with Graves disease. The rearrangement joins TRBV20-1 to TRBJ2-7, with TRBD1 as a possible D gene (7 bases). The material sequenced was peripheral blood mononuclear cells (PBMCs), taken when the disease was refractory, from a patient treated with antithyroid drugs. The DNA for the CDR3 is TGCAGTGCGAGCTCGGCAGGGGGGACACCTGAGCAGTACTTC. Translation: CSASSAGGTPEQYF.